Listed here is a single T cell receptor beta chain. Its cognate antigen is unknown. This sample was taken from a study of chemoradiotherapy in HPV16-positive cancers. The repertoire was sequenced with immunoSEQ multiplex PCR; TCRdb's copy has only in-frame clones and lacks some. The repertoire has about 930 clones, under 90% of them found once; the top ten carry 5.6%. Regarding the study as a whole: Candidate HPV-specific clones and E7-related TCR motifs grew in tumor during treatment. HPV-responsive T-cell expansion during chemoradiotherapy was linked to improved recurrence-free survival in HPV16-positive patients. The functional HPV-specific definition rests on just a couple of HPV16-positive patients.

V lost 5 bases, J lost 5 bases, and 8 bases stayed unmatched. CDR1 MDHEN and CDR2 SYDVKM come from the germline V gene. The length of the CDR3 is 15 residues. The sequencing here drew on tumor tissue, taken from a patient who underwent chemoradiotherapy. The rearrangement links TRBV28 to TRBJ1-1, with TRBD1 identical over 10 bases. This receptor was taken from a human donor with HPV-associated anogenital cancer. The CDR3 nucleotides read TGTGCCAGCAGTCTGGGACAGGGGTTCAGGACTGAAGCTTTCTTT. This encodes CASSLGQGFRTEAFF.